This TCR beta chain was profiled in a study of blood T cells in healthy people across ages. V was trimmed by 8 bases and J by 1 base, leaving 12 bases between them. There are 13 residues in the CDR3. Germline V CDR1 and CDR2: LNHNV, YYDKDF (reference sequence). Next came a second PCR, run for 7 to 11 cycles, which used a sample-barcoded 5' primer along with a J-beta primer mix. TCRdb fed the 5' RACE reads into MiXCR, producing one record per CDR3 protein. There are 1.2 million to 1.5 million distinct CDR3 sequences in the sample; approximately 60% occur only once, and 6.7% lies in the top ten. The sample taken for sequencing was blood. This TCR was sampled from a man between 18 and 35 years old in good health. The chain recombines TRBV15 with TRBJ2-7; possible D gene TRBD2, 5 bases. This chain's CDR3 is CATEGSSSYEQYF. CDR3 bases: TGTGCCACCGAGGGCAGCTCTTCCTACGAGCAGTACTTC.